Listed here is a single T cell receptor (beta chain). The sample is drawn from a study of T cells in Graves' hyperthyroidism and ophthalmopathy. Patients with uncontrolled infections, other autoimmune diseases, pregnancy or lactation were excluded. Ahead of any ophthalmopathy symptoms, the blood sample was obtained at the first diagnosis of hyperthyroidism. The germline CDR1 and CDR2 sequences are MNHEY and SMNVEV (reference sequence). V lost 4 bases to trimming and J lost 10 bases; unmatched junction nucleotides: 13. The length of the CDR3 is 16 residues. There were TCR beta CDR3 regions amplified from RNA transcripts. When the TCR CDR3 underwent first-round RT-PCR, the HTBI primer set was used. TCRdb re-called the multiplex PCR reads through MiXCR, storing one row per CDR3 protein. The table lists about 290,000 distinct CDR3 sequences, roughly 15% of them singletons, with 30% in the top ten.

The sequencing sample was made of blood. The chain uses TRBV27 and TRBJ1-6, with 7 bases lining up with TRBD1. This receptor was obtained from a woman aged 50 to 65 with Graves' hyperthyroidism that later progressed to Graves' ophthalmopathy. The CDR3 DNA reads TGTGCCAGCAGTTGGACAGGATTTACCGTAGGGTCACCCCTCCACTTT. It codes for CASSWTGFTVGSPLHF.